This passage covers 7 T cell receptor beta chains from one sample sequenced in a study of blood T cell repertoires in COVID-19. This table comes from immunoSEQ multiplex PCR, and its TCRdb copy is limited to in-frame clones, with some not included. Of hundreds of thousands of clones in the sample, 70% to 90% were seen once. The sequenced material came from peripheral blood. The origin of the receptors is a woman between 45 and 65 years old who had recovered from COVID-19.

The V gene is TRBV5-6, the J gene TRBJ2-7, with unresolved D. CDR3 length equals 15 residues. V lost 4 bases and J 2 bases, leaving 16 bases between the germline ends. Germline lookup yields CDR1 SGHDT and CDR2 YYEEEE. CDR3 in amino acids: CASSALKRSAYEQYF. The CDR3 coding sequence is TGTGCCAGCAGCGCCCTCAAACGCAGCGCCTACGAGCAGTACTTC.

The CDR3 here is CASSSNVLGTGADEQYF. In nucleotides, the CDR3 is TGTGCCAGCAGTTCTAACGTCCTCGGGACAGGGGCCGACGAGCAGTACTTC. J is TRBJ2-7 and V is TRBV27, with 10 bases lining up with TRBD1. Per germline, CDR1 MNHEY and CDR2 SMNVEV (reference sequence). V was clipped by 4 bases and J by 5 bases; unmatched bases: 14. This CDR3 is 17 amino acids long.

The chain's CDR3 is CASSIPGEQYF. CDR3 nucleotides: TGTGCCAGTAGTATCCCGGGTGAGCAGTACTTC. The chain combines TRBV19 with TRBJ2-7; D call uncertain. The length of the CDR3 is 11 residues. Deletions cut 3 bases from V and 7 bases from J, with 7 bases between. From germline, CDR1 is LNHDA and CDR2 SQIVND (reference sequence).

The chain combines TRBV6-2 or TRBV6-3 with TRBJ2-7, with TRBD2 as a possible D gene (5 bases). This CDR3 region has 13 residues. Germline assignment: CDR1 MNHEY and CDR2 SVGEGT. V was cut by 5 bases and J by 4 bases, with 12 bases left in between. The chain's CDR3 is CASSPSGSYEQYF. The CDR3 bases are TGTGCCAGCAGTCCCAGTGGGAGTTACGAGCAGTACTTC.

The CDR3 is CASNGGLAEPYEQYF. The CDR3 nucleotides read TGTGCCAGCAACGGGGGACTAGCGGAACCCTACGAGCAGTACTTC. The chain is built from TRBV28 and TRBJ2-7; 11 nucleotides align to TRBD2. There are 15 residues in the CDR3. Germline V gene data show CDR1 as MDHEN and CDR2 as SYDVKM. Trimming removed 7 bases from V and 2 bases from J; junction bases left unmatched: 7.

The chain links TRBV28 to TRBJ2-7; D is possibly TRBD1 (7 bases). V lost 6 bases and J 4 bases, leaving 16 bases between the germline ends. Germline V gene sequence: CDR1 MDHEN, CDR2 SYDVKM. This CDR3 contains 14 residues. CDR3 region: CASRVGGQLYEQYF. The CDR3 coding sequence is TGTGCCAGCAGGGTGGGGGGACAGCTTTACGAGCAGTACTTC.

This chain connects TRBV7-2 to TRBJ1-6; possible D gene TRBD1, 6 bases. There are 15 residues in the CDR3. The germline V and J ends were trimmed by 4 bases and 7 bases, with 14 bases remaining between them. Germline V CDR1 and CDR2: SGHTA, FQGNSA. In DNA, the CDR3 is TGTGCCAGCAGCTCGGCACCGGGACACAATTCACCCCTCCACTTT. Encoded protein: CASSSAPGHNSPLHF.